This T cell receptor (beta chain) was recorded in a study of memory CD4+ T cells and cytomegalovirus serostatus (dated by TCRdb to the late 2010s). Regarding the complete study: The cohort included around 35 healthy adults from Belgium, of whom 9 were CMV seropositive and approximately 25 were CMV seronegative. To replicate a published TCR-based CMV serostatus classifier, the researchers sequenced the CD4+ memory TCRbeta repertoires of a Belgian cohort whose cytomegalovirus serostatus was known. The study at large found these results: Only CD4+CD45RO+ memory cells were sequenced, unlike the original study, which covered naive and memory CD4+ and CD8+ populations. The results were interpreted as suggesting that the CMV-associated TCR signature is largely present in the CD4+ memory repertoire. CMV serostatus prediction reached a median bootstrapped AUC of approximately 0.95 with the original framework and 0.9 to 0.93 with a US-trained random forest. A median bootstrapped AUC of around 0.94 with a 95% CI of 0.76-1.00 was achieved on the Belgian cohort by the original-framework classifier. Of around 160 previously reported CMV-associated TCRbeta sequences, some 73 appeared in the CD4+ memory repertoires, each in one to five individuals.

With respect to this clone: There is no known antigen for this receptor. It has no much larger one-base neighbor in the sample; base qualities were not kept.

The Quick-DNA Microprep Kit was used to extract genomic DNA from the sorted cells. Amplification of TCRbeta DNA was done with the immunoSEQ hsTCRbeta kit, following the protocol from the manufacturer. An Illumina MiSeq instrument was used to sequence the TCRbeta libraries. The paper's processing steps were these. After out-of-frame sequences were removed, 2,204,828 distinct TCRbeta sequences remained, averaging about 67,000 per individual. Each individual was scored by the count of about 150 previously reported CMV-associated TCRbeta sequences and the total productive distinct TCRbeta count. A beta-binomial model was reimplemented in Python, and scikit-learn random forests with default parameters were trained on US cohort data. On the Belgian cohort, classifier performance was reported as the median AUC, along with percentile confidence intervals, across 10,000 bootstrap iterations. TCRdb took over this immuneACCESS table, retaining in-frame rearrangements with V and J assigned. Such tables are incomplete; in checked studies, under half of the missing clones stem from an unresolved V gene, and the remainder is unexplained. V and J calls and clone size follow that table, whereas D and trimming were derived from the DNA. Present in this sample are approximately 50,000 clones, 70% to 85% of which were seen just once. The top ten constitute about 2.6% of the sample.

A FACSAria II was used to sort memory CD4+ T cells, defined as single viable CD3+CD4+CD8-CD45RO+ cells. To determine CMV serostatus, a Roche Elecsys assay was used that detects serum IgG against CMV pp150, pp28, p38 and p52. Following thawing, total CD4+ T cells were enriched through positive selection using CD4 magnetic microbeads. The samples came from a different study that was designed specifically to examine the CD4+ T cell memory repertoire. Peripheral blood mononuclear cells were isolated and cryopreserved following standard operating procedures; serum was stored at -80 °C. Staining used CD3-PerCP (BW264/56), CD4-APC (RPA-T4), CD45RO-PE (UCHT1) and CD8-Pacific Orange (3B5) antibodies, with Sytox blue excluding non-viable cells. Material: memory CD4+ T cells from blood. This receptor was identified in an adult in good health and CMV-seropositive.

The DNA is TGTGCCAGCAGTTTCGACGAAAAAAACATTCAGTACTTC. Its translation is CASSFDEKNIQYF. The chain is encoded by TRBV27 joined to TRBJ2-4, with no confidently assigned D gene. The CDR3 covers 13 residues, taking in both the cysteine and the phenylalanine. Only CDR3 DNA is held: 39 bases, read in frame from base 1. V is cut by 3 bases and J by 4 bases, and the space between the germline ends is 7 bases. The germline V gene (reference sequence) yields MNHEY for CDR1 and SMNVEV for CDR2.